Listed here are 18 T cell receptor beta chains from one sample, sequenced in a study of cytomegalovirus exposure and HLA in healthy donors. The data were produced by immunoSEQ multiplex PCR, yet TCRdb's version contains in-frame clones alone and is incomplete. The sample has 200,000 to 300,000 clones, 90% seen once. Sequenced material: PBMCs. Receptors originate from a woman between 25 and 40 years old in good health and CMV-seronegative.

This clone was observed once. The V call is TRBV5-1, the J call TRBJ1-4; D is undetermined. The germline CDR1 and CDR2 sequences are SGHRS and YFSETQ. Trimming stripped 0 bases from V and 3 bases from J, with 6 bases between. This CDR3 comprises 14 residues. The CDR3 DNA sequence: TGCGCCAGCAGCTTGGGTAACTCTAATGAAAAACTGTTTTTT. Its protein product is CASSLGNSNEKLFF.

The chain couples TRBV28 to TRBJ1-2; D might be TRBD1 (5 bases). Germline V lookup: CDR1 MDHEN, CDR2 SYDVKM. V lost 2 bases to trimming and J lost 4 bases, with 11 bases between them. The CDR3 has 14 residues. The DNA of the CDR3 is TGTGCCAGCAGTTTAGCGGGGGAGAGCTATGGCTACACCTTC. It codes for CASSLAGESYGYTF.

This clone has just one count. The V gene is TRBV11-2, the J gene TRBJ2-7, with 14 bases fitting TRBD2. V shed 2 bases and J 6 bases; nucleotides not matched to a gene: 9. The CDR3 is 17 residues long. Germline loops: CDR1 SGHAT, CDR2 FQNNGV. For the CDR3, the DNA is TGTGCCAGCAGCTTAACAACCGGACTAGCGGGAGGCGCCGAGCAGTACTTC. Translating it yields CASSLTTGLAGGAEQYF.

Concerning this clone itself: This same CDR3 is encoded by further DNA sequences in the sample. The V call is TRBV4-3, the J call TRBJ2-3; TRBD2 agrees at 11 bases. V shed 3 bases, J shed 0 bases, and the junction held 2 bases outside the gene matches. This CDR3 comprises 16 residues. CDR1 is LGHNA, CDR2 YSLEER, per germline. CDR3 sequence reads: CASSQGTSGSTDTQYF. CDR3 coding DNA: TGCGCCAGCAGCCAGGGGACTAGCGGAAGCACAGATACGCAGTATTTT.

CDR3 coding DNA: TGTGCCAACCCCAAGGGGGCCCGAGAGACCCAGTACTTC. Its protein is CANPKGARETQYF. V and J are TRBV19 and TRBJ2-5, with 7 bases lining up with TRBD1. The CDR3 is 13 residues long. The V gene end was trimmed by 10 bases and the J gene end by 4 bases; junction bases not matched to a gene: 9. The germline gives CDR1 LNHDA, CDR2 SQIVND (reference sequence).

The genes are TRBV4-2 and TRBJ2-1; 8 bases align to TRBD2. V shed 2 bases and J 7 bases; nucleotides not matched to a gene: 10. Germline V gives CDR1 LGHNA, CDR2 YNFKEQ. The CDR3 is made up of 16 amino acids. Here the CDR3 DNA reads TGTGCCAGCAGCCAAAGAGAAGCGGGAGTAAGGAATGAGCAGTTCTTC. Translation gives CASSQREAGVRNEQFF.

The chain has TRBV6-4 and TRBJ2-7; the match to TRBD2 covers 9 bases. The CDR3 length is 17 residues. J gave up 2 bases and V 6 bases, and 14 bases lay outside the gene matches. CDR1 is MRHNA and CDR2 is SNTAGT in the germline V gene. CDR3 residues: CASRADGSGSTTYEQYF. As DNA, the CDR3 is TGTGCCAGCAGGGCCGATGGTAGCGGGAGTACGACCTACGAGCAGTACTTC.

The rearrangement joins TRBV4-3 to TRBJ1-1, with D unclear. Per germline, CDR1 LGHNA and CDR2 YSLEER. The CDR3 loop spans 13 amino acids. The V and J ends lost 8 bases and 0 bases respectively, with 10 bases between them. The CDR3 nucleotides are TGCGCCAGCCAAAGACCGCTGAACACTGAAGCTTTCTTT. Translating it yields CASQRPLNTEAFF.

This sequence joins TRBV28 and TRBJ2-6; possible D gene TRBD2, 6 bases. Looked up from germline, CDR1 is MDHEN and CDR2 is SYDVKM. The CDR3 contains 17 residues. The V and J ends lost 5 bases and 0 bases respectively, with 14 bases between them. The CDR3 DNA reads as TGTGCCAGCAGTCCGATGGGACTGCGCTCTGGGGCCAACGTCCTGACTTTC. Residues: CASSPMGLRSGANVLTF.

The chain employs TRBV11-2 and TRBJ2-1, with TRBD2 matching over 7 bases. The CDR3 runs to 15 residues. The V gene's germline CDR1 is SGHAT and CDR2 FQNNGV. J lost 3 bases, V lost 2 bases, and 4 bases had no gene match. CDR3 DNA sequence: TGTGCCAGCAGCTTAAGGACTAGGGACTACAATGAGCAGTTCTTC. The encoded protein is CASSLRTRDYNEQFF. Complete variable domain (other parts from reference TRBV11-2 and TRBJ2-1): EAGVAQSPRYKIIEKRQSVAFWCNPISGHATLYWYQQILGQGPKLLIQFQNNGVVDDSQLPKDRFSAERLKGVDSTLKIQPAKLEDSAVYLCASSLRTRDYNEQFFGPGTRLTVL.

The V call is TRBV5-1, the J call TRBJ2-7; perhaps TRBD1 as D (6 bases). Trimming shortened V by 4 bases and J by 3 bases, and 17 bases separated the two germline ends. Germline V CDR1 and CDR2: SGHRS, YFSETQ. There are 15 residues in the CDR3. The CDR3 coding sequence is TGCGCCAGCAGCAAAACAGGGTCGCCCGACTACGAGCAGTACTTC. Residues: CASSKTGSPDYEQYF.

The V gene is TRBV29-1, the J gene TRBJ2-7, with 10 nucleotides matching TRBD2. This CDR3 region has 14 residues. The V gene end was trimmed by 2 bases and the J gene end by 3 bases; junction bases not matched to a gene: 4. Germline values: CDR1 SQVTM, CDR2 ANQGSEA. The DNA for the CDR3 is TGCAGCGTTGAACAAAGCGGGGGGGGCTACGAGCAGTACTTC. Translating it yields CSVEQSGGGYEQYF.

V gene TRBV9 combines with J gene TRBJ2-5, with D tentatively TRBD1 (6 bases). CDR1 and CDR2 (germline): SGDLS, YYNGEE. With 4 bases removed from V and 5 bases from J, the gap between germline ends came to 18 bases. The CDR3 is made up of 15 amino acids. The CDR3 spells CASSTGTTGGETQYF. The CDR3 nucleotides are TGTGCCAGCAGCACAGGGACGACCGGCGGGGAGACCCAGTACTTC.

V and J are TRBV5-1 and TRBJ2-5, with a tentative D call TRBD1 (5 bases). CDR1 and CDR2 from the germline V gene are SGHRS and YFSETQ. The CDR3 runs 15 residues. The V end was cut by 1 base, the J end by 7 bases, with 17 bases between. The chain's CDR3 is CASSLRAGSSGTQYF. The DNA of the CDR3 is TGCGCCAGCAGCTTGAGGGCAGGGTCAAGTGGGACCCAGTACTTC. Full variable domain (outside the CDR3, taken from reference TRBV5-1 and TRBJ2-5): KAGVTQTPRYLIKTRGQQVTLSCSPISGHRSVSWYQQTPGQGLQFLFEYFSETQRNKGNFPGRFSGRQFSNSRSEMNVSTLELGDSALYLCASSLRAGSSGTQYFGPGTRLLVL.

The chain combines TRBV28 with TRBJ1-2, with D perhaps matching TRBD1 (6 bases). The CDR3 length is 13 residues. V was pared by 3 bases and J by 6 bases, with 11 bases between. Germline assignment: CDR1 MDHEN and CDR2 SYDVKM. The CDR3 loop is CASSLSGEDGYTF. The DNA for the CDR3 is TGTGCCAGCAGTTTGTCAGGGGAGGATGGCTACACCTTC.

The chain recombines TRBV11-2 with TRBJ2-7; D is ambiguous. The germline V and J ends were trimmed by 5 bases and 1 base, with 6 bases remaining between them. The CDR3 length is 12 residues. The germline gives CDR1 SGHAT, CDR2 FQNNGV. CDR3 amino acids: CASSPLSYEQYF. The CDR3 DNA reads as TGTGCCAGCAGCCCCTTATCCTACGAGCAGTACTTC. Together with reference TRBV11-2 and TRBJ2-7, the CDR3 gives the full variable domain: EAGVAQSPRYKIIEKRQSVAFWCNPISGHATLYWYQQILGQGPKLLIQFQNNGVVDDSQLPKDRFSAERLKGVDSTLKIQPAKLEDSAVYLCASSPLSYEQYFGPGTRLTVT.

The J gene is TRBJ2-2, the V gene TRBV9, with TRBD2 matching 9 bases. Germline V lookup: CDR1 SGDLS, CDR2 YYNGEE. The CDR3 covers 16 residues. V lost 4 bases and J lost 6; bases outside the gene matches: 10. CDR3 DNA: TGTGCCAGCAGCCTCCTTTCGACTAGCGGTGCCGGGGAGCTGTTTTTT. Protein product: CASSLLSTSGAGELFF.

The V and J genes are TRBV27 and TRBJ2-7, with D possibly TRBD2 on 6 matching bases. V was cut by 4 bases and J by 6 bases, with 10 bases left in between. The CDR3 is 12 residues long. CDR1 and CDR2 from the germline V gene are MNHEY and SMNVEV (reference sequence). The CDR3 here is CASSSPGAEQYF. The CDR3 region has the DNA TGTGCCAGCAGTTCCCCGGGAGCCGAGCAGTACTTC.